The 13 T cell receptor beta chains in this list originate from one sample, sequenced in a study of human T cells and chemical hapten exposure (dated by TCRdb to 2020 to 2022). The label giving this sample's time point can be read as: patch test 3, about 24 weeks after DPC sensitization. The sample's treatment or condition label, in plain terms: therapeutic diphenylcyclopropenone sensitization with weekly scalp DPC. Library generation was performed with RACE. Sequencing was performed on a NextSeq 500. The public sequencing data were trimmed at Q25 with fastp and processed into clonotypes with MiXCR by TCRdb, which kept only in-frame beta chains. Rows with a matching CDR3 protein are joined into one entry that keeps the most common DNA and genes. A total of about 200,000 distinct CDR3 sequences appear in this sample, around 25% of them only once. Over 2% of the sample rests with the top ten. The sample here was whole blood, taken in connection with sensitization to the hapten diphenylcyclopropenone (DPC). The receptors stem from a woman aged 40 to 50 with alopecia areata. Some clones in this sample may be carry-over from other donors' samples.

The CDR3, as DNA: TGTGCCAGCCGCAATCAGGGGGATAATTCACCCCTCCACTTT. Translated: CASRNQGDNSPLHF. The chain combines TRBV7-2 with TRBJ1-6; 7 bases map to TRBD1. The V and J ends lost 8 bases and 5 bases, in that order; junction bases with no gene match: 6. The CDR3 contains 14 residues. The germline V gene has CDR1 SGHTA and CDR2 FQGNSA. Supplemented by reference TRBV7-2 and TRBJ1-6, the full variable domain reads GAGVSQSPSNKVTEKGKDVELRCDPISGHTALYWYRQSLGQGLEFLIYFQGNSAPDKSGLPSDRFSAERTGGSVSTLTIQRTQQEDSAVYLCASRNQGDNSPLHFGNGTRLTVT.

The chain is built from TRBV6-2 or TRBV6-3 and TRBJ2-1, with D possibly matching TRBD2 (5 bases). The CDR3 consists of 13 residues. Germline V gene lookup returns CDR1 MNHEY and CDR2 SVGEGT. The ends were cut back, 6 bases at V and 3 bases at J, with 9 bases in the middle. CDR3 nucleotides: TGTGCCAGCAGGACTGACTACTACAATGAGCAGTTCTTC. Protein sequence: CASRTDYYNEQFF.

This clonotype occurred a few times. The chain employs TRBV29-1 and TRBJ1-1; a weak D match, TRBD1 (6 bases). This CDR3 comprises 13 residues. Per germline, CDR1 SQVTM and CDR2 ANQGSEA. Trimming shortened V by 1 base and J by 6 bases, and 12 bases separated the two germline ends. The CDR3 sequence is CSVEVTGSPEAFF. The CDR3 DNA is TGCAGCGTTGAAGTAACAGGGTCCCCTGAAGCTTTCTTT. The full variable domain, rest sourced from reference TRBV29-1 and TRBJ1-1, is SAVISQKPSRDICQRGTSLTIQCQVDSQVTMMFWYRQQPGQSLTLIATANQGSEATYESGFVIDKFPISRPNLTFSTLTVSNMSPEDSSIYLCSVEVTGSPEAFFGQGTRLTVV.

This clonotype was seen a handful of times. The rearrangement links TRBV10-3 to TRBJ2-2; D not certain. The germline V and J ends were trimmed by 8 bases and 2 bases, with 12 bases remaining between them. CDR1 is ENHRY and CDR2 is SYGVKD in the germline V gene. The length of the CDR3 is 14 residues. The CDR3 nucleotides read TGTGCCATCGGCGGAGCCACCAACACCGGGGAGCTGTTTTTT. Translating it yields CAIGGATNTGELFF.

This clonotype appeared a few times. The genes are TRBV12-3 or TRBV12-4 and TRBJ1-5; a possible D gene is TRBD1 (5 bases). Trimming shortened V by 5 bases and J by 3 bases, and 14 bases separated the two germline ends. This CDR3 is 15 amino acids long. Here the CDR3 reads CASSTRDGSNQPQHF. The DNA for the CDR3 is TGTGCCAGCAGTACCAGGGACGGGTCCAATCAGCCCCAGCATTTT.

The rearrangement uses TRBV29-1 and TRBJ1-2; D is undetermined. CDR3 length: 14 amino acids. V shed 8 bases and J shed 10 bases, with 26 bases lying between them. Germline CDR1 reads SQVTM; CDR2 reads ANQGSEA. In nucleotides, the CDR3 is TGCAGCTCTCGAGAACAGCCGGGAGATGGTGACTACACCTTC. Encoded protein: CSSREQPGDGDYTF.

This clonotype occurred a few times. The chain employs TRBV28 and TRBJ2-7; 8 bases are a match to TRBD2. CDR1 is MDHEN, CDR2 SYDVKM, per germline. This CDR3 region has 17 residues. J gave up 3 bases and V 6 bases, and 16 bases lay outside the gene matches. The CDR3 protein is CASSRSGIQGTSYEQYF. The CDR3 nucleotides are TGTGCCAGCAGCCGAAGTGGAATACAAGGGACTAGCTACGAGCAGTACTTC.

The chain has TRBV7-9 and TRBJ2-3, with 7 bases identical to TRBD1. Germline V CDR1 and CDR2: SEHNR, FQNEAQ (reference sequence). After removal of 3 bases from V and 9 bases from J, the junction contained 9 bases not matched to a gene. The CDR3 consists of 14 residues. CDR3 region: CASSFGLTGWTQYF. As DNA, the CDR3 is TGTGCCAGCAGCTTTGGGCTGACAGGGTGGACGCAGTATTTT.

This clonotype was seen repeatedly, ten times or more. V and J are TRBV29-1 and TRBJ1-3, with D possibly being TRBD1 (5 bases). The V gene's germline CDR1 is SQVTM and CDR2 ANQGSEA. Trimming removed 0 bases at V and 2 bases at J, with 11 bases between. The CDR3 is 15 residues long. In DNA form, the CDR3 reads TGCAGCGTTGAAGAAGTACGGGGCGCTGGAAACACCATATATTTT. Its protein is CSVEEVRGAGNTIYF.

This sequence joins TRBV20-1 and TRBJ2-1; no definite D call. The CDR3 totals 13 residues. CDR1 is DFQATT, CDR2 SNEGSKA, per germline (reference sequence). Trimming removed 3 bases at V and 0 bases at J, with 6 bases between. CDR3 nucleotide sequence: TGCAGTGCTAGTCTTATCTCCTACAATGAGCAGTTCTTC. Residues: CSASLISYNEQFF.

This clonotype was seen a few times. This rearrangement joins TRBV6-2 or TRBV6-3 to TRBJ2-1; D unresolved. The CDR3 is 13 amino acids. V was shortened by 7 bases and J by 9 bases, with 16 bases between the two germline ends. Germline CDR1 MNHEY, CDR2 SVGEGT. CDR3 nucleotide sequence: TGTGCCAGCAAGGAAAAGGGATGGGGTGAGCAGTTCTTC. Translated, it gives CASKEKGWGEQFF.

Only a few counts were recorded for this clonotype. J is TRBJ2-2 and V is TRBV29-1, with D hard to call. Trimming left V 2 bases short and J 2 bases short, with 9 bases between. The CDR3 is 14 residues long. Germline V gives CDR1 SQVTM, CDR2 ANQGSEA. The CDR3 nucleotides are TGCAGCGTTGAAAAGGGCTCAAACACCGGGGAGCTGTTTTTT. The encoded protein is CSVEKGSNTGELFF.

The rearrangement links TRBV12-3 or TRBV12-4 to TRBJ2-7, with D perhaps matching TRBD1 (5 bases). Trimming cost V 5 bases and J 3 bases, with 8 bases left between them. The CDR3 has 12 amino acids. The CDR3 region has the DNA TGTGCCAGCAGTGACAGCTACTACGAGCAGTACTTC. This encodes CASSDSYYEQYF.